One TCR beta chain is described in this entry. Its antigen target is currently unknown. Base-call qualities are not available, and no considerably larger clone is one nucleotide away. Library preparation employed the immunoSEQ multiplex PCR assay. A mixture of 60 forward primers for TCR Vbeta segments and 13 reverse primers for TCR Jbeta segments was used in the multiplex PCR. Amplification of the CDR3 region of rearranged TCR beta genes was performed with a multiplex PCR assay on genomic DNA. The Illumina HiSeq System was used to sequence the amplified TCR beta libraries as 87-base-pair reads. The study's processing was this. Across the 500 to 850 repertoires, a later analysis counted 75 million to 90 million unique TCR beta chains, roughly 11 million of which were shared by at least two donors. Raw reads were error-corrected and collapsed into unique sequences by a nearest-neighbor algorithm in which closely related sequences were merged to remove PCR and sequencing errors. V, D and J gene segments were assigned by aligning CDR3 sequences to IMGT reference sequences. For a sequence to be retained, a match of at least six nucleotides was required to both a V gene segment and a J gene segment. Rearrangements were classified as productive when the CDR3 lacked stop codons and remained in frame with V and J, and all other rearrangements were classified as non-productive. Following IMGT convention, CDR3 was defined as the stretch from the second conserved V-encoded cysteine up to the conserved J-encoded phenylalanine. In an earlier analysis of around 540 of the donors, sequences lacking an unambiguous match to a single V gene segment were excluded. An earlier analysis of a few hundred of the donors classified V segments as functional when productive rearrangements were above 56.7% and as segregating when the standard deviation between donors was above 5%. A statistical classification framework was built to diagnose cytomegalovirus status from the catalog of TCR beta chain sequences. In a later analysis, V and J genes were assigned by comparing TCR nucleotide sequences against IMGT/GENE-DB human TR gene sequences. In a later analysis, CDR3 sequences and most-parsimonious VDJ recombination scenarios were assigned using the TCRdist pipeline. A later analysis defined each TCR beta chain by its CDR3 amino acid sequence plus V-gene family, and excluded reads lacking a unique V-gene family. In a later analysis, around 650 highly shared, low-generation-probability nucleotide sequences were removed to address suspected cross-contamination and a sequencing artifact. In a later analysis, a clonal expansion index for each public chain was calculated from normalized within-repertoire ranks of inferred template counts. Generation probabilities in a later analysis came from a VDJ recombination model fitted to out-of-frame rearrangements, and those results were checked against IGoR. A later analysis scored TCR-TCR, TCR-HLA and TCR-CMV co-occurrence with hypergeometric tests, applying a repertoire-size bias correction to TCR pairs. To estimate false discovery rates, a later analysis permuted the HLA or CMV assignments 20 times. In a later analysis, co-occurring TCRs were grouped using DBSCAN, and TCRdist sequence similarity was added for clustering within HLA-allele-positive subsets. Co-occurrence clustering excluded repertoires with fewer than 30,000 or more than 120,000 public chains, plus five with anomalous nucleotide sharing. Entries here come from immuneACCESS through TCRdb and include only in-frame sequences with V and J called. Some clones fail to appear in such tables; in the studies checked, an unresolved V gene covers under half of the shortfall, and the cause of the remainder is unknown. The V and J calls and clone size were taken over from that table, and D and trimming were inferred from the DNA. This sample is represented by over 100,000 clones; approximately 82% of them were singletons. Around 3% of the sample belongs to the ten largest clones.

The cohort comprised 710 or so healthy bone marrow donors. All cohort members were sampled while nominally healthy, although unrecorded immune exposures were likely present. The donor tested CMV seropositive and was one of the 289 seropositive cohort members. A peripheral blood sample was collected from each donor, and TCR beta sequencing was performed on peripheral blood mononuclear cells. Genomic DNA was extracted from the blood cell samples with the Qiagen DNeasy Blood Extraction Kit. The sample comes from a study of cytomegalovirus exposure and HLA in healthy donors (TCRdb year 2017). For context, the study as a whole: An earlier analysis of about 560 of the donors reported 276 Gb of sequence data and 90 million to 120 million unique TCR beta sequences obtained from some 170 million T cells. An early release covering about 600 HLA-typed donors comprised about 310 gigabases of sequencing data and approximately 85 million unique TCR sequences. The genetic ancestry cluster associated with self-reported Caucasian donors included over 80% of the 398 genotyped donors. The study aimed to test whether cataloging public T cell receptors could reveal signatures of past pathogen exposure. The T cell repertoires of 666 subjects were profiled by immunosequencing and related to cytomegalovirus serostatus. In addition to the first cohort of around 670 subjects, a separate validation cohort of about 120 different subjects was used. The study combined high-throughput TCR immunosequencing, statistical association of individual TCRs with disease status, and machine learning to predict cytomegalovirus infection status. In a later analysis, previously published TCR beta repertoires from 666 donors were re-analyzed and high-resolution HLA genotyping was added so that TCR occurrence patterns could be studied. The later analysis used no new phenotypic data to find candidate immune exposures, relying instead on TCR beta sequences and their occurrence across donors. To decide whether each TCR beta V gene segment behaved as functional or pseudogenic, an earlier analysis of nearly 600 of the donors relied on high-throughput TCR beta sequencing. Alongside the repertoire data, information on donor age, sex, ethnicity and CMV serostatus was compiled. In a later genetic analysis, genome-wide SNP genotypes for about 55% of the 666 donors were used, and that subset was treated as a discovery cohort. All discovery cohort repertoires had been generated using a single sequencing platform. HLA typing included class I and class II loci at four-digit resolution. Typing coverage varied by locus: roughly 629-640 donors for A, B, C, DRB1 and DQB1; around 560 for DQA1; approximately 610 for DPA1; 400 to 480 for DPB1. Roughly 5 DR-DQ haplotypes were handled as single units for association and clustering, since linkage in the cohort was strong. Among about 410 genotyped donors of the cohort, an average of around 220,000 unique TCR beta nucleotide sequences was sequenced per donor, of which about 19% were non-productive. The research as a whole found: The only immune exposure information available for the cohort was CMV serostatus. Correlated functional status among segregating V segments might reflect linkage disequilibrium, but an unknown experimental factor could not be ruled out. In a later analysis, around 17,000 TCR beta sequences were associated with specific HLA alleles at a false discovery rate of 0.05. This cohort had only TCR beta chains sequenced, and the lack of alpha or paired-chain data limited which features could be detected. A further reported finding was that TCR beta sequences accurately predicted the HLA-A and HLA-B alleles for most subjects in the first cohort. In an earlier analysis of roughly 500 of the donors, most TCR beta V segments appeared in productive rearrangements about 87% or about 30% of the time, broadly matching IMGT annotations. Most TCR sequences were observed very rarely across donors, whereas some public TCRs were present in many individuals. The study listed approximately 160 TCR beta chains as associated with cytomegalovirus. A later analysis reported that several top co-occurrence clusters appeared linked to parvovirus B19, influenza, CMV and Epstein-Barr virus. The earlier analysis of 450 to 700 of the donors excluded roughly 17 rarely observed V segments, including chromosome 9 orphons, because counts were too low. In a later analysis, HLA-associated TCR beta chains showed more clonal expansion and lower generation probabilities than non-associated chains that were equally common. A group of highly shared sequence variants was considered likely to be a technical artifact of the sequencing pipeline. Because HLA typing was unavailable for some donors at each locus, only the typed subset was used in association tests. Assigning TCR associations to individual alleles was difficult when HLA alleles, especially DR and DQ, strongly co-occurred. The classifier was reported to diagnose cytomegalovirus status with high specificity and sensitivity in both the original cohort and the validation cohort. In a later analysis, the rate of TCR association differed among HLA loci, with DRB1 alleles having the most associated TCRs and HLA-C alleles having the fewest. The authors suggested that the approach could potentially be extended to other disease states and immunological phenotypes. Roughly uniform sequencing depth across donors was assumed in presence/absence analyses, although this assumption may not hold. In a later analysis, most CMV-associated TCR beta chains were found to appear HLA-restricted, with HLA associations seemingly driven largely by CMV exposure. In a later genetic analysis, fewer N-insertions in productive TCRs were reported among donors in an Asian-associated ancestry cluster than the roughly 700-donor mean. In vitro tests confirmed that a few of the cytomegalovirus-associated TCR beta chains recognize cytomegalovirus antigens. An association between a missense DCLRE1C variant and V-gene and J-gene trimming of TCR beta chains was found in a later genetic analysis and replicated in an independent cohort.

This TCR came from a woman aged 18-29 years in good health and CMV-seropositive. Material: PBMCs.

The DNA sequence reads TGTGCCAGCAGTTTAGGGGGGGTTGAGACCCAGTACTTC. It translates to CASSLGGVETQYF. The rearrangement combines TRBV28 with TRBJ2-5; TRBD2 lines up with 7 middle nucleotides. Trimming removed 2 bases from V and 5 bases from J; the gene matches leave 2 bases unexplained. From the cysteine through the phenylalanine, the CDR3 covers 13 amino acids. This entry keeps only the CDR3 DNA: 39 bases, framed from base 1. CDR1 and CDR2 were assigned from the germline V gene as MDHEN and SYDVKM.